The 16 T cell receptor beta chains in this list originate from one sample, sequenced in a study of cytomegalovirus exposure and HLA in healthy donors. The PCR employed 60 Vbeta primers together with 13 Jbeta primers. The assay was immunoSEQ multiplex PCR, and TCRdb's table has in-frame clones only and misses some. The profile covers 150,000 to 180,000 clones, with about 80% appearing a single time and around 6.6% taken by the ten largest. The specimen was PBMCs. These receptors all stem from a woman in her forties or fifties in good health and CMV-seropositive.

The chain recombines TRBV13 with TRBJ2-1; 7 bases match TRBD2. Trimming removed 5 bases from V and 6 bases from J; junction bases left unmatched: 13. The CDR3 spans 16 residues. Germline CDR1 is PRHDT and CDR2 is FYEKMQ (reference sequence). CDR3 region: CASSLTSPVWVNEQFF. CDR3 nucleotide sequence: TGTGCCAGCAGCCTGACTAGCCCCGTTTGGGTCAATGAGCAGTTCTTC.

The CDR3 sequence is CASSLGGGRYEQYF. The CDR3 DNA follows: TGTGCCAGCAGCTTAGGAGGGGGCCGCTACGAGCAGTACTTC. V is TRBV11-2 and J is TRBJ2-7, with TRBD1 matching 7 bases. Germline V gene data show CDR1 as SGHAT and CDR2 as FQNNGV. The ends lost 1 base at V and 3 bases at J; junction bases unmatched: 3. The CDR3 loop spans 14 amino acids. The variable domain in full, completed from reference TRBV11-2 and TRBJ2-7, reads EAGVAQSPRYKIIEKRQSVAFWCNPISGHATLYWYQQILGQGPKLLIQFQNNGVVDDSQLPKDRFSAERLKGVDSTLKIQPAKLEDSAVYLCASSLGGGRYEQYFGPGTRLTVT.

This clone was recorded only once. The chain employs TRBV29-1 and TRBJ2-3; 10 bases line up with TRBD2. Germline loops: CDR1 SQVTM, CDR2 ANQGSEA. The ends lost 0 bases at V and 0 bases at J; junction bases unmatched: 18. This CDR3 has 21 amino acids. CDR3 coding DNA: TGCAGCGTTGAAGATCTTCCGACCTCCCGAATAGCGGGGGGAAGCACAGATACGCAGTATTTT. This translates into CSVEDLPTSRIAGGSTDTQYF.

The V gene is TRBV19, the J gene TRBJ1-1, with D maybe TRBD1 (6 bases). Germline V CDR1 and CDR2: LNHDA, SQIVND (reference sequence). V was pared by 5 bases and J by 4 bases, with 11 bases between. The CDR3 totals 13 residues. CDR3 DNA sequence: TGTGCCAGTAGTGCCGGACAGCGCACTGAAGCTTTCTTT. Its translation is CASSAGQRTEAFF.

The chain links TRBV20-1 to TRBJ2-1; no firm D call. Germline V gene lookup returns CDR1 DFQATT and CDR2 SNEGSKA (reference sequence). With 3 bases removed from V and 9 bases from J, the gap between germline ends came to 9 bases. The CDR3 is 11 amino acids. Written as DNA, the CDR3 is TGCAGTGCTAGCGGTCCCACTGAGCAGTTCTTC. Amino acids: CSASGPTEQFF.

The J gene is TRBJ2-1, the V gene TRBV7-2; 13 nucleotides align to TRBD2. Germline assignment: CDR1 SGHTA and CDR2 FQGNSA. This CDR3 is 17 amino acids long. The V segment lost 0 bases and the J segment 4 bases; nucleotides outside the gene matches: 3. CDR3: CASSLAQTSGGYNEQFF. The CDR3 nucleotides are TGTGCCAGCAGCTTAGCTCAGACTAGCGGGGGGTACAATGAGCAGTTCTTC.

The chain uses TRBV9 and TRBJ2-3; 7 bases line up with TRBD2. Germline CDR1 SGDLS, CDR2 YYNGEE. The trim removed 0 bases at V and 1 base at J, leaving 5 bases unmatched. This CDR3 has 16 residues. CDR3 in amino acids: CASSVAGAGGTDTQYF. The CDR3 DNA sequence: TGTGCCAGCAGCGTAGCTGGGGCGGGGGGCACAGATACGCAGTATTTT.

V gene TRBV10-2 combines with J gene TRBJ2-7; D is undetermined. The CDR3 loop spans 13 amino acids. V dropped 4 bases and J dropped 3 bases, with 10 bases sitting between them. Germline loops: CDR1 WSHSY, CDR2 SAAADI. The CDR3 reads CASSAEKVYEQYF. CDR3 nucleotide sequence: TGCGCCAGCAGTGCTGAGAAAGTCTACGAGCAGTACTTC.

This clone was counted a few times. This chain joins TRBV7-9 and TRBJ1-2; D possibly corresponds to TRBD1 (5 bases). This CDR3 has 14 amino acids. The germline CDR1 and CDR2 sequences are SEHNR and FQNEAQ (reference sequence). The V end lost 5 bases, the J end lost 6 bases, and 16 bases lay between the germline ends. CDR3 loop: CASSSTGGGDGYTF. The CDR3 DNA follows: TGTGCCAGCAGCAGTACGGGGGGAGGGGATGGCTACACCTTC.

This clone occurred a few times. The chain recombines TRBV6-1 with TRBJ2-7, with 9 bases identical to TRBD1. J gave up 3 bases and V 1 base, and 10 bases lay outside the gene matches. The germline V gene encodes CDR1 MNHNS and CDR2 SASEGT. CDR3 length: 17 residues. The CDR3 DNA reads as TGTGCCAGCAGTGAAGGTCCCCCGGGACAGGGCTTCTACGAGCAGTACTTC. Protein: CASSEGPPGQGFYEQYF.

The CDR3: CAWGQRGTLYGKLFF. In DNA form, the CDR3 reads TGTGCCTGGGGCCAAAGGGGCACCTTATATGGAAAACTGTTTTTT. The chain carries TRBV30 and TRBJ1-4; maybe TRBD1 (5 bases). The CDR3 is made up of 15 amino acids. V lost 5 bases and J 10 bases, leaving 23 bases between the germline ends. Germline values: CDR1 GTSNPN, CDR2 SVGIG (reference sequence).

In its sample, this clone was seen once. The chain couples TRBV5-4 to TRBJ2-2, with 11 bases fitting TRBD2. The CDR3 length is 15 residues. The V and J ends lost 4 bases and 4 bases, in that order; junction bases with no gene match: 3. CDR1 SGHNT and CDR2 YYREEE come from the germline V gene (reference sequence). This chain's CDR3 is CASSKTSGVTGELFF. CDR3 DNA: TGTGCCAGCAGCAAGACTAGCGGGGTCACCGGGGAGCTGTTTTTT.

The rearrangement uses TRBV4-3 and TRBJ2-5; 11 bases line up with TRBD2. Per the germline V gene, CDR1 is LGHNA and CDR2 is YSLEER. CDR3 length: 15 amino acids. The J segment lost 0 bases and the V segment lost 4 bases, leaving 1 base of the junction unmatched. CDR3 DNA: TGCGCCAGCAGCCGGACTAGCGGGTACCAAGAGACCCAGTACTTC. Its protein is CASSRTSGYQETQYF.

This clone was picked up a small number of times. The V call is TRBV27, the J call TRBJ1-4; 8 bases map to TRBD1. V lost 5 bases and J lost 0; bases outside the gene matches: 8. This CDR3 region has 17 residues. Germline V gene lookup returns CDR1 MNHEY and CDR2 SMNVEV (reference sequence). The DNA for the CDR3 is TGTGCCAGCAGTCGGGACAGGCGGAGTGCAACTAATGAAAAACTGTTTTTT. Protein product: CASSRDRRSATNEKLFF. The variable domain in full, with the rest retrieved from reference TRBV27 and TRBJ1-4, is EAQVTQNPRYLITVTGKKLTVTCSQNMNHEYMSWYRQDPGLGLRQIYYSMNVEVTDKGDVPEGYKVSRKEKRNFPLILESPSPNQTSLYFCASSRDRRSATNEKLFFGSGTQLSVL.

The chain carries TRBV6-1 and TRBJ2-7, with 10 bases that match TRBD1. V was clipped by 5 bases and J by 6 bases; unmatched bases: 10. The CDR3 length is 15 residues. CDR1 is MNHNS and CDR2 is SASEGT in the germline V gene. Here the CDR3 DNA reads TGTGCCAGCAGTCCGCAAGACAGGGGGCACGGCGAGCAGTACTTC. This codes for CASSPQDRGHGEQYF.

The chain uses TRBV4-1 and TRBJ1-5; D is ambiguous. Deletions cut 0 bases from V and 7 bases from J, with 13 bases between. The CDR3 runs to 15 residues. CDR1 and CDR2 from the germline V gene are MGHRA and YSYEKL. CDR3 in amino acids: CASSQEALSRQPQHF. The DNA for the CDR3 is TGCGCCAGCAGCCAAGAGGCCCTATCTAGACAGCCCCAGCATTTT.